This T cell receptor beta chain derives from a study of OX40 agonist ivuxolimab in advanced cancers. Study summary: One patient with hepatocellular carcinoma and two with cutaneous melanoma, three in all, had partial responses.

Generated by immunoSEQ multiplex PCR, the TCRdb table keeps only in-frame clones and is missing some. Here the sample spans tens of thousands of clones, 88% being singletons. The sequence came from an adult with an advanced solid tumor such as melanoma, head and neck, liver or kidney cancer. The specimen comprised CD4+ or CD8+ T cells sorted from blood, sampled in a trial of the OX40 agonist ivuxolimab.

CDR3 nucleotide sequence: TGTGCCAGCAGCTGGGACACGGTCGGCGGCTACACCTTC. Protein product: CASSWDTVGGYTF. This chain connects TRBV5-8 to TRBJ1-2, with a weak D call TRBD1 (6 bases). Per the germline V gene, CDR1 is SGHTS and CDR2 is YDEGEE. Trimming took 3 bases from V and 8 from J, leaving 14 bases between them. This CDR3 region has 13 residues.